These 32 T cell receptor beta chains were sequenced from one sample in a study of T cell repertoires in cytomegalovirus infection. Their cognate antigens are unknown. TCRdb redid the calling of the reads with MiXCR, one entry per CDR3 protein. Of hundreds of thousands of distinct CDR3 sequences listed, about 30% were seen once; the top ten hold roughly 18%. The sequences come from cultured PBMCs, collected from culture after CMV antigen stimulation. These receptors were obtained from a human donor in good health (CMV status not recorded). Some clones in this sample may be carry-over from other donors' samples.

In this sample, this clonotype turned up a few times. The rearrangement joins TRBV4-3 to TRBJ2-5, with no clear D. The length of the CDR3 is 14 residues. Germline values: CDR1 LGHNA, CDR2 YSLEER. V dropped 2 bases and J dropped 5 bases, with 12 bases sitting between them. CDR3 protein: CASSQKKGWETQYF. The DNA for the CDR3 is TGCGCCAGCAGCCAAAAGAAGGGTTGGGAGACCCAGTACTTC.

The rearrangement joins TRBV11-2 to TRBJ1-1, with D unresolved. CDR1 SGHAT and CDR2 FQNNGV come from the germline V gene. This CDR3 has 15 amino acids. The V and J ends lost 5 bases and 3 bases respectively, with 16 bases between them. The CDR3: CASSLRPTGDTEAFF. In nucleotides, the CDR3 is TGTGCCAGCAGCCTAAGACCAACTGGGGACACTGAAGCTTTCTTT.

The chain carries TRBV7-9 and TRBJ2-3, with D hard to call. Germline V gene lookup returns CDR1 SEHNR and CDR2 FQNEAQ (reference sequence). The CDR3 consists of 20 residues. The ends were cut back, 4 bases at V and 6 bases at J, with 32 bases in the middle. CDR3 nucleotide sequence: TGTGCCAGCAGCTCACCCCGTCGCCGTGCGGAACCCATCTTTGTCGATACGCAGTATTTT. It encodes CASSSPRRRAEPIFVDTQYF.

The chain combines TRBV4-1 with TRBJ1-5, with D maybe TRBD1 (5 bases). Germline CDR1 reads MGHRA; CDR2 reads YSYEKL. The CDR3 covers 15 residues. V dropped 1 base and J dropped 7 bases, with 14 bases sitting between them. For the CDR3, the DNA is TGCGCCAGCAGCCAAGGGGAAGGGGTGGGGCAGCCCCAGCATTTT. Translating gives CASSQGEGVGQPQHF.

The chain carries TRBV7-2 and TRBJ2-2, with D perhaps TRBD2 (6 bases). The germline gives CDR1 SGHTA, CDR2 FQGNSA. The CDR3 consists of 13 residues. The V gene lost 6 bases and the J gene lost 5 bases, with 10 bases spanning the gap. The CDR3 region is CASREGRTGELFF. CDR3 in DNA: TGTGCCAGCAGGGAGGGGAGAACCGGGGAGCTGTTTTTT. Filled out from reference TRBV7-2 and TRBJ2-2, the complete variable domain reads GAGVSQSPSNKVTEKGKDVELRCDPISGHTALYWYRQSLGQGLEFLIYFQGNSAPDKSGLPSDRFSAERTGGSVSTLTIQRTQQEDSAVYLCASREGRTGELFFGEGSRLTVL.

This clonotype was detected only a few times. The chain combines TRBV10-3 with TRBJ2-1; D is unclear. CDR3 length: 13 amino acids. Germline-derived CDR1 and CDR2 are ENHRY and SYGVKD. V was cut by 5 bases and J by 5 bases, with 10 bases left in between. CDR3 residues: CAISLRNDNEQFF. The CDR3 region has the DNA TGTGCCATCAGTCTAAGAAACGACAATGAGCAGTTCTTC.

This clonotype has at least ten counts. The rearrangement uses TRBV7-8 and TRBJ1-1, with D unclear. Trimming cost V 3 bases and J 0 bases, with 11 bases left between them. Per the germline V gene, CDR1 is SGHVS and CDR2 is FQNEAQ. The CDR3 covers 15 residues. The CDR3 nucleotides read TGTGCCAGCAGCTTGATCAGGACTTTGAACACTGAAGCTTTCTTT. Its translation is CASSLIRTLNTEAFF.

This clonotype occurred many times. The chain employs TRBV7-2 and TRBJ2-2; no clear D gene. Trimming took 0 bases from V and 6 from J, leaving 5 bases between them. Germline V CDR1 and CDR2: SGHTA, FQGNSA. The CDR3 runs to 13 residues. The CDR3 DNA reads TGTGCCAGCAGCTTAGCTGAGGCCGGGGAGCTGTTTTTT. Its translation: CASSLAEAGELFF.

The genes are TRBV5-6 and TRBJ1-2; TRBD1 matches 10 bases. Trimming cost V 6 bases and J 5 bases; bases outside gene matches: 16. CDR1 SGHDT and CDR2 YYEEEE come from the germline V gene. This CDR3 region has 17 residues. CDR3 sequence reads: CASTPGQGPTSRYGYTF. In DNA form, the CDR3 reads TGTGCCAGCACCCCGGGACAGGGGCCCACCAGCCGATATGGCTACACCTTC.

Only one count was recorded for this clonotype. The chain has TRBV2 and TRBJ2-1, with TRBD2 matching 9 bases. After removal of 10 bases from V and 2 bases from J, the junction contained 9 bases not matched to a gene. The CDR3 runs to 15 residues. The germline V gene encodes CDR1 SNHLY and CDR2 FYNNEI. CDR3 residues: CAIKRGRVTYNEQFF. DNA of the CDR3: TGTGCCATTAAACGCGGGAGGGTCACCTACAATGAGCAGTTCTTC.

This clonotype was counted a few times. The chain links TRBV7-6 to TRBJ2-3; 7 bases match TRBD2. The ends lost 7 bases at V and 0 bases at J; junction bases unmatched: 10. This CDR3 region has 16 residues. Per germline, CDR1 SGHVS and CDR2 FNYEAQ. The CDR3 nucleotides are TGTGCCAGCATCCACCGGGACTATACAAGCACAGATACGCAGTATTTT. Amino acid sequence: CASIHRDYTSTDTQYF.

This CDR3 is CASGILGHTEAFF. The CDR3 region has the DNA TGTGCTAGTGGGATACTAGGACATACTGAAGCTTTCTTT. The chain carries TRBV12-5 and TRBJ1-1; possibly TRBD1 for D (5 bases). Germline V lookup: CDR1 LGHNT, CDR2 FRNRAP. The CDR3 runs to 13 residues. V lost 6 bases to trimming and J lost 5 bases, with 13 bases between them.

This clonotype was seen only a few times. This sequence joins TRBV4-2 and TRBJ2-3; 8 bases fit TRBD2. V was clipped by 8 bases and J by 1 base; unmatched bases: 5. CDR1 is LGHNA, CDR2 YNFKEQ, per germline. The CDR3 loop spans 14 amino acids. The CDR3 bases are TGTGCCAGCTCCCGGGGGGGGCGCACAGATACGCAGTATTTT. This encodes CASSRGGRTDTQYF.

This clonotype was counted between two and nine times. The chain links TRBV7-9 to TRBJ2-5; a weak D match, TRBD2 (6 bases). V lost 3 bases and J 4 bases, leaving 12 bases between the germline ends. This CDR3 has 14 residues. Germline CDR1 is SEHNR and CDR2 is FQNEAQ (reference sequence). CDR3 sequence: CASSFNAEGETQYF. The CDR3 region has the DNA TGTGCCAGCAGCTTTAATGCGGAGGGAGAGACCCAGTACTTC.

A few counts support this clonotype. CDR3 region: CASSFTGTGYDTQYF. The CDR3, as DNA: TGTGCCAGCAGCTTCACCGGGACAGGGTATGATACGCAGTATTTT. This chain uses TRBV11-2 with TRBJ2-3, with TRBD1 matching 9 bases. In germline, CDR1 is SGHAT, CDR2 FQNNGV. The ends lost 3 bases at V and 6 bases at J; junction bases unmatched: 7. The CDR3 has 15 residues. Filled out from reference TRBV11-2 and TRBJ2-3, the complete variable domain reads EAGVAQSPRYKIIEKRQSVAFWCNPISGHATLYWYQQILGQGPKLLIQFQNNGVVDDSQLPKDRFSAERLKGVDSTLKIQPAKLEDSAVYLCASSFTGTGYDTQYFGPGTRLTVL.

Many counts were recorded for this clonotype. The chain is built from TRBV7-2 and TRBJ2-1; the match to TRBD2 covers 9 bases. The CDR3 contains 17 residues. Germline lookup yields CDR1 SGHTA and CDR2 FQGNSA. Trimming cost V 4 bases and J 5 bases; bases outside gene matches: 12. CDR3 region: CASSSRPGLAGNNEQFF. In DNA, the CDR3 is TGTGCCAGCAGCTCCCGGCCAGGGCTAGCGGGAAACAATGAGCAGTTCTTC.

This clonotype showed up just a few times. The rearrangement uses TRBV7-2 and TRBJ2-3; 9 positions agree with TRBD2. Germline values: CDR1 SGHTA, CDR2 FQGNSA. V shed 1 base, J shed 1 base, and the junction held 6 bases outside the gene matches. This CDR3 is built from 17 residues. CDR3 in amino acids: CASSLVASGVGTDTQYF. CDR3 bases: TGTGCCAGCAGCTTAGTGGCTAGCGGGGTAGGCACAGATACGCAGTATTTT.

This clonotype was detected only a few times. The CDR3 is CASSLIRGQGWNNEKLFF. Here the CDR3 DNA reads TGTGCCAGCAGTTTAATCCGGGGACAGGGGTGGAATAATGAAAAACTGTTTTTT. The chain employs TRBV12-3 or TRBV12-4 and TRBJ1-4; TRBD1 aligns across 10 bases. The CDR3 has 18 amino acids. V shed 2 bases and J 4 bases; nucleotides not matched to a gene: 10.

The V and J genes are TRBV10-3 and TRBJ1-1; no definite D call. Germline CDR1 reads ENHRY; CDR2 reads SYGVKD. This CDR3 contains 14 residues. Deletions cut 4 bases from V and 0 bases from J, with 9 bases between. DNA for the CDR3: TGTGCCATCAGTGTGACCGATATGAACACTGAAGCTTTCTTT. This sequence encodes CAISVTDMNTEAFF.

This clonotype was seen at least ten times. This rearrangement joins TRBV7-6 to TRBJ2-7; D uncertain. The CDR3 length is 13 residues. Germline CDR1 and CDR2: SGHVS and FNYEAQ. Trimming removed 0 bases at V and 5 bases at J, with 8 bases between. CDR3 sequence: CASSLAGIDEQYF. In nucleotides, the CDR3 is TGTGCCAGCAGCTTAGCAGGGATCGACGAGCAGTACTTC.

This clonotype has a count of ten or more. The chain combines TRBV7-8 with TRBJ1-1; D is possibly TRBD1 (5 bases). Between the trimmed V and J ends, which lost 4 bases and 1 base, there was a span of 7 bases. This CDR3 is built from 13 residues. The germline CDR1 and CDR2 sequences are SGHVS and FQNEAQ. The CDR3 DNA reads as TGTGCCAGCAGCTACGACAGGAACACTGAAGCTTTCTTT. Protein sequence: CASSYDRNTEAFF.

This clonotype has a count of ten or more. V is TRBV6-1 and J is TRBJ2-3; 7 positions match TRBD1. The CDR3 is 16 residues long. Germline V gives CDR1 MNHNS, CDR2 SASEGT. Losses at the gene ends were 1 base for V and 5 bases for J; bases not matched to a gene: 9. CDR3 in amino acids: CASSEDLGQPGDTQYF. The CDR3, as DNA: TGTGCCAGCAGTGAAGACCTGGGACAGCCGGGAGATACGCAGTATTTT.

The CDR3 is CASSGVRGGAGETQYF. The CDR3 coding sequence is TGTGCCAGCAGTGGTGTACGCGGGGGGGCCGGAGAGACCCAGTACTTC. The chain couples TRBV2 to TRBJ2-5; 9 bases line up with TRBD2. With V trimmed by 4 bases and J by 4 bases, 10 bases remained unmatched. CDR3 length: 16 amino acids. The germline V gene encodes CDR1 SNHLY and CDR2 FYNNEI.

V is TRBV18 and J is TRBJ2-3, with 11 bases fitting TRBD2. J lost 0 bases, V lost 3 bases, and 5 bases had no gene match. Germline V CDR1 and CDR2: KGHSH, LQKENI. The CDR3 has 17 residues. Written as DNA, the CDR3 is TGTGCCAGCTCACCGAGGACTAGCGGGTCTAGCACAGATACGCAGTATTTT. Translation gives CASSPRTSGSSTDTQYF.

On this clonotype itself: This may stem from a read error, because a much larger clone lies one nucleotide away. This rearrangement joins TRBV7-2 to TRBJ1-2; no reliable D call. CDR3 size: 13 residues. CDR1 and CDR2 from the germline V gene are SGHTA and FQGNSA. V gave up 0 bases and J gave up 6 bases, with 8 bases separating them. CDR3 sequence (DNA): TGTGCCAGCAGCTTAGCCAGATACGATGGCTACACCTTC. It encodes CASSLARYDGYTF. Together with reference TRBV7-2 and TRBJ1-2, the CDR3 gives the full variable domain: GAGVSQSPSNKVTEKGKDVELRCDPISGHTALYWYRQSLGQGLEFLIYFQGNSAPDKSGLPSDRFSAERTGGSVSTLTIQRTQQEDSAVYLCASSLARYDGYTFGSGTRLTVV.

This clonotype was seen a handful of times. The gene calls are TRBV10-3 and TRBJ2-3; 10 nucleotides line up with TRBD1. V dropped 6 bases and J dropped 2; count of bases not matched to a gene: 5. CDR1 and CDR2 from the germline V gene are ENHRY and SYGVKD. The CDR3 spans 15 residues. The CDR3 loop reads CAISRDRGVTDTQYF. DNA for the CDR3: TGTGCCATCAGCCGGGACAGGGGTGTCACAGATACGCAGTATTTT.

This clonotype was seen a handful of times. The chain is built from TRBV20-1 and TRBJ2-2; no reliable D call. This CDR3 region has 13 residues. In germline, CDR1 is DFQATT, CDR2 SNEGSKA (reference sequence). The CDR3 nucleotides read TGCAGGATAAGAAGAGGGAACACCGGGGAGCTGTTTTTT. Encoded protein: CRIRRGNTGELFF.

This clonotype has ten or more counts. This rearrangement joins TRBV7-6 to TRBJ2-7; no clear D gene. This CDR3 comprises 14 residues. Trimming removed 5 bases from V and 0 bases from J, with 11 bases in between. Germline V gene sequence: CDR1 SGHVS, CDR2 FNYEAQ. The CDR3 DNA sequence: TGTGCCAGCAGCGCGACCCCGAGCTCCTACGAGCAGTACTTC. Encoded protein: CASSATPSSYEQYF.

This clonotype was found a few times. This rearrangement joins TRBV7-8 to TRBJ2-1, with TRBD2 matching 7 bases. The CDR3 extends over 17 amino acids. Germline V gene lookup returns CDR1 SGHVS and CDR2 FQNEAQ. Trimming removed 5 bases from V and 0 bases from J; junction bases left unmatched: 10. CDR3 nucleotides: TGTGCCAGCAGCCGACCAGCGGGAACCCGCTCCTACAATGAGCAGTTCTTC. This sequence encodes CASSRPAGTRSYNEQFF.

The chain combines TRBV19 with TRBJ1-1; D gene uncertain. The germline gives CDR1 LNHDA, CDR2 SQIVND (reference sequence). The ends were cut back, 10 bases at V and 1 base at J, with 13 bases in the middle. There are 13 residues in the CDR3. The CDR3, as DNA: TGTGCCACCTCTATGGGCCCGAACACTGAAGCTTTCTTT. This sequence encodes CATSMGPNTEAFF.

The V gene is TRBV19, the J gene TRBJ1-4; no firm D call. Germline values: CDR1 LNHDA, CDR2 SQIVND (reference sequence). V was clipped by 9 bases and J by 5 bases, with 13 bases between them. The CDR3 has 13 residues. CDR3 nucleotide sequence: TGTGCCAGCGCCCGGGGAGGCAATGAAAAACTGTTTTTT. Residues: CASARGGNEKLFF. Variable domain in full (rest from reference TRBV19 and TRBJ1-4): DGGITQSPKYLFRKEGQNVTLSCEQNLNHDAMYWYRQDPGQGLRLIYYSQIVNDFQKGDIAEGYSVSREKKESFPLTVTSAQKNPTAFYLCASARGGNEKLFFGSGTQLSVL.

The V call is TRBV29-1, the J call TRBJ2-5; perhaps D is TRBD1 or TRBD2 (5 bases each). Germline assignment: CDR1 SQVTM and CDR2 ANQGSEA. Trimming took off 7 bases at V and 2 bases at J, with 14 bases between the two ends. The CDR3 totals 13 residues. The CDR3 reads CSDARAGQETQYF. The CDR3 region has the DNA TGCAGCGATGCGCGGGCAGGGCAAGAGACCCAGTACTTC.